The source of this T cell receptor beta chain is a study of a mutant IDH1 vaccine in newly diagnosed glioma. Across the study: Radiotherapy alone preceded vaccination by 4-6 weeks; alternatively, vaccination started with temozolomide cycles. The earlier regimen, radiotherapy, temozolomide, or both, was most often both.

A note on this clone: Antigen specificity is unknown.

Documented time point: week 47, end of study. All doses held 300 ug of mutant IDH1 20-mer peptide, with topical imiquimod. The CDR3 is made up of 11 amino acids. The germline V gene has CDR1 LNHDA and CDR2 SQIVND (reference sequence). The V end was cut by 4 bases, the J end by 3 bases, with 4 bases between. Data came from immunoSEQ multiplex PCR; TCRdb stores just in-frame clones and leaves some out. The sample has about 94,000 clones, over 85% seen once. Source: PBMCs, taken from a glioma patient whose treatment included an IDH1 peptide vaccine. The TCR sequence derives from a woman aged 50 to 60 with glioma. The chain has TRBV19 and TRBJ2-7; D is unclear. CDR3 DNA: TGTGCCAGTAGTACGGGCTACGAGCAGTACTTC. Translation gives CASSTGYEQYF.